This TCR beta chain was captured by sequencing in a study of cytomegalovirus exposure and HLA in healthy donors. Of note for this clone: Its antigen is undetermined.

Primers for the PCR totalled 60 Vbeta and 13 Jbeta. Repertoires were generated with immunoSEQ multiplex PCR, while TCRdb's copy carries only in-frame clones and drops some. The table lists fewer than 70,000 clones, with 3.6% in the top ten. This CDR3 region has 13 residues. Trimming left V 2 bases short and J 4 bases short, with 9 bases between. The germline gives CDR1 MNHNS, CDR2 SASEGT. Points from the study as a whole: An Asian-associated ancestry cluster reportedly showed fewer N-insertions than the approximately 690-donor mean in a later analysis. Productive status was seen about 90% or about 30% of the time for most TCR beta V segments in an earlier analysis. Indistinguishability led to the exclusion of some V segments, TRBV6-2 and TRBV6-3 included. The study flagged approximately 180 TCR beta chains as cytomegalovirus-associated.

This TCR was recovered from a woman under 30 in good health and CMV-seronegative. The chain carries TRBV6-1 and TRBJ2-7; D gene ambiguous. The sequenced sample consisted of PBMCs. Here the CDR3 reads CASSETRSYEQYF. The CDR3 DNA reads as TGTGCCAGCAGTGAAACGAGGAGTTACGAGCAGTACTTC.